These 13 T cell receptor beta chains originate from one sample sequenced in a study of PD-1 blockade in mismatch repair-deficient tumors. The table came from immunoSEQ multiplex PCR; TCRdb's copy has only in-frame clones and leaves some out. This table has some 14,000 clones, 86% appearing once. Time point noted: roughly 11-day in vitro stimulation with candidate neoantigen peptide 6. No antigen is known for these receptors. This material consisted of cells cultured in vitro, taken from a patient treated with pembrolizumab. Source of these receptors: an adult with mismatch repair-deficient cancer.

The V and J genes are TRBV14 and TRBJ2-5; D gene uncertain. CDR3 length: 15 residues. V shed 1 base and J shed 4 bases, with 13 bases lying between them. In germline, CDR1 is SGHDN, CDR2 FVKESK. The CDR3 loop is CASSQVMGRVETQYF. CDR3 sequence (DNA): TGTGCCAGCAGCCAAGTGATGGGTCGGGTAGAGACCCAGTACTTC.

The chain links TRBV6-6 to TRBJ1-1, with unresolved D. CDR1 and CDR2 (germline): MNHNY, SVGAGI (reference sequence). This CDR3 is 14 amino acids long. Trimming shortened V by 6 bases and J by 5 bases, and 16 bases separated the two germline ends. CDR3 nucleotide sequence: TGTGCCAGCAGGTCCCGAAGGGTTGGAACTGAAGCTTTCTTT. Protein: CASRSRRVGTEAFF.

This clone was seen once. V and J are TRBV4-1 and TRBJ2-7; D call uncertain. This CDR3 has 15 residues. The V end was cut by 1 base, the J end by 0 bases, with 10 bases between. Germline CDR1 is MGHRA and CDR2 is YSYEKL. In DNA, the CDR3 is TGCGCCAGCAGCCAAGTATCGTCTAGCTCCTACGAGCAGTACTTC. Encoded protein: CASSQVSSSSYEQYF.

Concerning this clone itself: An end of the junction does not agree with germline; a read error may underlie this. The chain links TRBV13 to TRBJ2-1; 10 bases match TRBD2. The germline CDR1 and CDR2 sequences are PRHDT and FYEKMQ (reference sequence). This CDR3 contains 16 residues. CDR3 nucleotides: TGTGCCAGCAGCCTAGGACTAGCGGAGGGCTACAATGAGCAGTTCTTC. Protein: CASSLGLAEGYNEQFF.

V and J are TRBV10-2 and TRBJ1-1; no firm D call. The CDR3 extends over 13 amino acids. Germline V gene data show CDR1 as WSHSY and CDR2 as SAAADI. The V end was cut by 6 bases, the J end by 0 bases, with 8 bases between. The CDR3 DNA reads TGCGCCAGCAGGCTAGGCTTGAACACTGAAGCTTTCTTT. Its translation: CASRLGLNTEAFF.

This sequence joins TRBV7-9 and TRBJ1-4; D is perhaps TRBD1 (5 bases). This CDR3 comprises 14 residues. The V and J ends lost 3 bases and 5 bases respectively, with 10 bases between them. CDR1 and CDR2 from the germline V gene are SEHNR and FQNEAQ (reference sequence). CDR3 in amino acids: CASSFATENEKLFF. The CDR3 DNA sequence: TGTGCCAGCAGCTTCGCGACAGAGAATGAAAAACTGTTTTTT.

The chain uses TRBV18 and TRBJ2-5; 8 bases agree with TRBD1. The CDR3 is made up of 14 amino acids. V trimming: 3 bases; J trimming: 4 bases; junction bases outside the gene matches: 4. Germline V CDR1 and CDR2: KGHSH, LQKENI. The CDR3 DNA follows: TGTGCCAGCTCACCGAGGACAGGGAGAGAGACCCAGTACTTC. Its translation: CASSPRTGRETQYF.

The chain joins TRBV27 to TRBJ2-7, with D perhaps assigned TRBD1 or TRBD2 (6 bases each). CDR3 length: 13 residues. With 5 bases removed from V and 6 bases from J, the gap between germline ends came to 14 bases. Germline V lookup: CDR1 MNHEY, CDR2 SMNVEV (reference sequence). CDR3 bases: TGTGCCAGCAGTCCGGGGGCGTTGCTCGAGCAGTACTTC. This translates into CASSPGALLEQYF.

This chain connects TRBV28 to TRBJ2-7; the D is unclear. The ends were cut back, 6 bases at V and 0 bases at J, with 18 bases in the middle. Germline-derived CDR1 and CDR2 are MDHEN and SYDVKM. This CDR3 has 16 residues. DNA of the CDR3: TGTGCCAGCAGCTCTACCCAGGAGTCTATCTCCTACGAGCAGTACTTC. Its protein product is CASSSTQESISYEQYF.

The table lists this clone with a count of one. CDR3 sequence (DNA): TGTGCCAGCAGCTCCACAGTCTCTGGAAACACCATATATTTT. It codes for CASSSTVSGNTIYF. The chain uses TRBV7-8 and TRBJ1-3, with D hard to call. The CDR3 runs to 14 residues. Germline V lookup: CDR1 SGHVS, CDR2 FQNEAQ. The V gene lost 4 bases and the J gene lost 0 bases, with 7 bases spanning the gap.

The chain joins TRBV19 to TRBJ1-2; D possibly corresponds to TRBD1 (5 bases). The CDR3 has 10 amino acids. Germline lookup yields CDR1 LNHDA and CDR2 SQIVND (reference sequence). Trimming removed 6 bases from V and 11 bases from J, with 10 bases in between. Here the CDR3 DNA reads TGTGCCAGTAGAAGGGGAGCATACACCTTC. As protein: CASRRGAYTF.

The V and J genes are TRBV11-3 and TRBJ2-3, with 12 positions matching TRBD2. V trimming: 4 bases; J trimming: 4 bases; junction bases outside the gene matches: 9. CDR3 length: 17 residues. The germline CDR1 and CDR2 sequences are SGHNT and YENEEA. CDR3 DNA sequence: TGTGCCAGCAGCTCGAGGGGTGGACTAGCGGGATCAGATACGCAGTATTTT. Translated: CASSSRGGLAGSDTQYF. The full variable domain, rest sourced from reference TRBV11-3 and TRBJ2-3, is EAGVVQSPRYKIIEKKQPVAFWCNPISGHNTLYWYLQNLGQGPELLIRYENEEAVDDSQLPKDRFSAERLKGVDSTLKIQPAELGDSAVYLCASSSRGGLAGSDTQYFGPGTRLTVL.

This clone was counted a single time. J is TRBJ1-2 and V is TRBV7-2, with 7 bases aligning to TRBD1. The V gene end was trimmed by 5 bases and the J gene end by 8 bases; junction bases not matched to a gene: 14. Germline V gene lookup returns CDR1 SGHTA and CDR2 FQGNSA. The CDR3 totals 15 residues. DNA of the CDR3: TGTGCCAGCAGCACCAGACAGGGACGGGAAGGCGGCTACACCTTC. This gives the protein CASSTRQGREGGYTF.